This entry lists 18 T cell receptor beta chains sequenced from one sample in a study of PD-L1 blockade in urothelial cancer. The repertoire was sequenced with immunoSEQ multiplex PCR; TCRdb's copy has only in-frame clones and lacks some. Of around 40,000 clones in the sample, around 89% are singletons; the top ten hold approximately 1.9%. This material consisted of PBMCs, taken around atezolizumab (anti-PD-L1) treatment. The receptors derive from a man aged 55 to 70 with urothelial cancer.

The chain uses TRBV4-3 and TRBJ2-2; no clear D. In germline, CDR1 is LGHNA, CDR2 YSLEER. Trimming took off 0 bases at V and 6 bases at J, with 14 bases between the two ends. The CDR3 contains 16 residues. The CDR3 nucleotides are TGCGCCAGCAGCCAAGATCAACGAGCCCGTGCCGGGGAGCTGTTTTTT. Protein sequence: CASSQDQRARAGELFF.

The chain carries TRBV7-3 and TRBJ1-1; D possibly corresponds to TRBD1 (6 bases). Germline CDR1 SGHTA, CDR2 FQGTGA. CDR3 length equals 17 residues. Trimming pared 3 bases from V and 0 bases from J, leaving 17 bases between. The CDR3 region is CASSFLPQGTMNTEAFF. CDR3 DNA sequence: TGTGCCAGCAGCTTCCTCCCCCAGGGGACCATGAACACTGAAGCTTTCTTT.

V gene TRBV28 combines with J gene TRBJ2-5; 13 nucleotides match TRBD2. Germline V gene data show CDR1 as MDHEN and CDR2 as SYDVKM. The CDR3 covers 16 residues. The V segment lost 6 bases and the J segment 1 base; nucleotides outside the gene matches: 5. CDR3 amino acids: CASREGTSGVQETQYF. For the CDR3, the DNA is TGTGCCAGCAGGGAGGGGACTAGCGGGGTCCAAGAGACCCAGTACTTC.

V is TRBV5-4 and J is TRBJ2-7; 11 bases map to TRBD1. The CDR3 spans 14 residues. Germline V gene sequence: CDR1 SGHNT, CDR2 YYREEE (reference sequence). With V trimmed by 2 bases and J by 6 bases, 4 bases remained unmatched. The CDR3 protein is CASSFGTGGREQYF. The CDR3 bases are TGTGCCAGCAGCTTTGGGACAGGGGGTCGCGAGCAGTACTTC.

This chain uses TRBV7-3 with TRBJ2-3; a possible D gene is TRBD2 (5 bases). V was pared by 4 bases and J by 0 bases, with 5 bases between. In germline, CDR1 is SGHTA, CDR2 FQGTGA. The CDR3 totals 13 residues. The CDR3 region is CASSSGSTDTQYF. CDR3 bases: TGTGCCAGCAGCTCGGGGAGCACAGATACGCAGTATTTT.

The chain combines TRBV2 with TRBJ2-5, with no clear D. Germline loops: CDR1 SNHLY, CDR2 FYNNEI. Trimming pared 8 bases from V and 3 bases from J, leaving 7 bases between. The CDR3 is made up of 11 amino acids. The CDR3 spells CASGLEETQYF. In DNA form, the CDR3 reads TGTGCCAGCGGCCTTGAAGAGACCCAGTACTTC.

The chain uses TRBV2 and TRBJ1-5; weak D call: TRBD1 (5 bases). Germline-derived CDR1 and CDR2 are SNHLY and FYNNEI. The length of the CDR3 is 15 residues. V was trimmed by 6 bases and J by 1 base, leaving 13 bases between them. The DNA for the CDR3 is TGTGCCAGCAGGGACCAGGGCCCGAGCAATCAGCCCCAGCATTTT. Translated, it gives CASRDQGPSNQPQHF.

The V gene is TRBV5-6, the J gene TRBJ2-3; 9 bases match TRBD2. V trimming: 4 bases; J trimming: 5 bases; junction bases outside the gene matches: 11. CDR1 SGHDT and CDR2 YYEEEE come from the germline V gene. This CDR3 is 16 amino acids long. The CDR3 DNA is TGTGCCAGCAGCACCGGGACTAGCCTGATGGGAGATACGCAGTATTTT. Protein sequence: CASSTGTSLMGDTQYF. Full variable domain (outside the CDR3, taken from reference TRBV5-6 and TRBJ2-3): DAGVTQSPTHLIKTRGQQVTLRCSPKSGHDTVSWYQQALGQGPQFIFQYYEEEERQRGNFPDRFSGHQFPNYSSELNVNALLLGDSALYLCASSTGTSLMGDTQYFGPGTRLTVL.

This clone occurred once. This chain links TRBV7-2 with TRBJ2-7, with 7 positions matching TRBD2. After removal of 1 base from V and 7 bases from J, the junction contained 7 bases not matched to a gene. Germline V gives CDR1 SGHTA, CDR2 FQGNSA. This CDR3 is 14 amino acids long. This CDR3 reads CASSLGLAEREQYF. CDR3 bases: TGTGCCAGCAGCTTAGGGCTAGCGGAGAGGGAGCAGTACTTC.

The chain has TRBV28 and TRBJ1-2; possibly TRBD1 for D (6 bases). The CDR3 extends over 14 amino acids. Germline-derived CDR1 and CDR2 are MDHEN and SYDVKM. V lost 3 bases to trimming and J lost 3 bases, with 11 bases between them. The DNA for the CDR3 is TGTGCCAGCAGTTTGGCGGGGGCCGACTATGGCTACACCTTC. Its translation: CASSLAGADYGYTF.

This chain connects TRBV7-3 to TRBJ2-1; TRBD1 is a possible D gene (6 bases). The V end lost 1 base, the J end lost 4 bases, and 14 bases lay between the germline ends. The CDR3 consists of 16 residues. Germline-derived CDR1 and CDR2 are SGHTA and FQGTGA. The CDR3: CASSLSAQGSYNEQFF. The CDR3, as DNA: TGTGCCAGCAGCTTAAGTGCTCAGGGGTCTTACAATGAGCAGTTCTTC.

This rearrangement joins TRBV2 to TRBJ2-7; 8 bases fit TRBD1. The CDR3 is made up of 13 amino acids. The junction had 5 bases not matched to a gene; V was cut back by 6 bases and J by 4 bases. CDR1 is SNHLY and CDR2 is FYNNEI in the germline V gene. The CDR3 DNA sequence: TGTGCCAGCAGCGGACAGGGATGGTACGAGCAGTACTTC. As protein: CASSGQGWYEQYF.

The chain is built from TRBV5-1 and TRBJ2-7; D might be TRBD2 (5 bases). This CDR3 is 14 amino acids long. Trimming removed 0 bases at V and 6 bases at J, with 13 bases between. The germline V gene has CDR1 SGHRS and CDR2 YFSETQ. The CDR3 reads CASSLDRRAGEQYF. For the CDR3, the DNA is TGCGCCAGCAGCTTGGATAGGCGGGCAGGCGAGCAGTACTTC.

This chain connects TRBV28 to TRBJ1-3; tentatively, D is TRBD1 (5 bases). The V gene lost 6 bases and the J gene lost 6 bases, with 15 bases spanning the gap. The length of the CDR3 is 14 residues. Germline CDR1 MDHEN, CDR2 SYDVKM. The CDR3 DNA reads as TGTGCCAGCAGGACAAGACAGAGCAAAAACACCATATATTTT. Amino acids: CASRTRQSKNTIYF. The whole variable domain, filled in from reference TRBV28 and TRBJ1-3, reads DVKVTQSSRYLVKRTGEKVFLECVQDMDHENMFWYRQDPGLGLRLIYFSYDVKMKEKGDIPEGYSVSREKKERFSLILESASTNQTSMYLCASRTRQSKNTIYFGEGSWLTVV.

The rearrangement links TRBV29-1 to TRBJ1-5; D is perhaps TRBD1 (5 bases). CDR1 and CDR2 (germline): SQVTM, ANQGSEA. The V and J ends lost 7 bases and 0 bases respectively, with 19 bases between them. The CDR3 has 16 amino acids. Here the CDR3 reads CSAITTAIDSNQPQHF. The DNA of the CDR3 is TGCAGCGCAATAACGACAGCGATAGATAGCAATCAGCCCCAGCATTTT. Full variable domain (rest looked up from reference TRBV29-1 and TRBJ1-5): SAVISQKPSRDICQRGTSLTIQCQVDSQVTMMFWYRQQPGQSLTLIATANQGSEATYESGFVIDKFPISRPNLTFSTLTVSNMSPEDSSIYLCSAITTAIDSNQPQHFGDGTRLSIL.

The chain carries TRBV4-1 and TRBJ2-2; 8 nucleotides align to TRBD1. This CDR3 is 15 amino acids long. V was pared by 6 bases and J by 3 bases, with 6 bases of the junction left unmatched. Germline assignment: CDR1 MGHRA and CDR2 YSYEKL. In DNA form, the CDR3 reads TGCGCCAGCAGACTGGACAGGGTGGACACCGGGGAGCTGTTTTTT. It yields the protein CASRLDRVDTGELFF.

The chain is built from TRBV11-3 and TRBJ2-7, with 7 bases matching TRBD1. Germline V gene data show CDR1 as SGHNT and CDR2 as YENEEA. The CDR3 extends over 13 amino acids. V trimming: 5 bases; J trimming: 1 base; junction bases outside the gene matches: 2. The CDR3 protein is CASSATGSYEQYF. In DNA form, the CDR3 reads TGTGCCAGCAGCGCGACAGGGTCCTACGAGCAGTACTTC.

This rearrangement joins TRBV6-5 to TRBJ1-1, with TRBD1 as a possible D gene (5 bases). Deletions cut 2 bases from V and 1 base from J, with 11 bases between. The CDR3 sequence is 15 residues long. CDR1 is MNHEY, CDR2 SVGAGI, per germline. CDR3 nucleotide sequence: TGTGCCAGCAGTTACCTGGGGGGGGAGAACACTGAAGCTTTCTTT. Encoded protein: CASSYLGGENTEAFF.